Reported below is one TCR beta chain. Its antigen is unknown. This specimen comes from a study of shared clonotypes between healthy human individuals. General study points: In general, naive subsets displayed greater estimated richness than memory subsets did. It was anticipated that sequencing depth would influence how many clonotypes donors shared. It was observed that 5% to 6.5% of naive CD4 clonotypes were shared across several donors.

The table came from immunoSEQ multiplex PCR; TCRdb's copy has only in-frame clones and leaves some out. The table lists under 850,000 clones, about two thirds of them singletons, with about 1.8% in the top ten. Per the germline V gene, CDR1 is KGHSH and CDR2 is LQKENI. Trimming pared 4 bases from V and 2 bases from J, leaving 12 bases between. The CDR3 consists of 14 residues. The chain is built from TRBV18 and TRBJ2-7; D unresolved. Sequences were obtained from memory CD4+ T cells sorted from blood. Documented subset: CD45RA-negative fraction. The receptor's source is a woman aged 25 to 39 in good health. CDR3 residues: CASSLPGPTYEQYF. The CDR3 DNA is TGTGCCAGCTCACTCCCCGGGCCAACCTACGAGCAGTACTTC.